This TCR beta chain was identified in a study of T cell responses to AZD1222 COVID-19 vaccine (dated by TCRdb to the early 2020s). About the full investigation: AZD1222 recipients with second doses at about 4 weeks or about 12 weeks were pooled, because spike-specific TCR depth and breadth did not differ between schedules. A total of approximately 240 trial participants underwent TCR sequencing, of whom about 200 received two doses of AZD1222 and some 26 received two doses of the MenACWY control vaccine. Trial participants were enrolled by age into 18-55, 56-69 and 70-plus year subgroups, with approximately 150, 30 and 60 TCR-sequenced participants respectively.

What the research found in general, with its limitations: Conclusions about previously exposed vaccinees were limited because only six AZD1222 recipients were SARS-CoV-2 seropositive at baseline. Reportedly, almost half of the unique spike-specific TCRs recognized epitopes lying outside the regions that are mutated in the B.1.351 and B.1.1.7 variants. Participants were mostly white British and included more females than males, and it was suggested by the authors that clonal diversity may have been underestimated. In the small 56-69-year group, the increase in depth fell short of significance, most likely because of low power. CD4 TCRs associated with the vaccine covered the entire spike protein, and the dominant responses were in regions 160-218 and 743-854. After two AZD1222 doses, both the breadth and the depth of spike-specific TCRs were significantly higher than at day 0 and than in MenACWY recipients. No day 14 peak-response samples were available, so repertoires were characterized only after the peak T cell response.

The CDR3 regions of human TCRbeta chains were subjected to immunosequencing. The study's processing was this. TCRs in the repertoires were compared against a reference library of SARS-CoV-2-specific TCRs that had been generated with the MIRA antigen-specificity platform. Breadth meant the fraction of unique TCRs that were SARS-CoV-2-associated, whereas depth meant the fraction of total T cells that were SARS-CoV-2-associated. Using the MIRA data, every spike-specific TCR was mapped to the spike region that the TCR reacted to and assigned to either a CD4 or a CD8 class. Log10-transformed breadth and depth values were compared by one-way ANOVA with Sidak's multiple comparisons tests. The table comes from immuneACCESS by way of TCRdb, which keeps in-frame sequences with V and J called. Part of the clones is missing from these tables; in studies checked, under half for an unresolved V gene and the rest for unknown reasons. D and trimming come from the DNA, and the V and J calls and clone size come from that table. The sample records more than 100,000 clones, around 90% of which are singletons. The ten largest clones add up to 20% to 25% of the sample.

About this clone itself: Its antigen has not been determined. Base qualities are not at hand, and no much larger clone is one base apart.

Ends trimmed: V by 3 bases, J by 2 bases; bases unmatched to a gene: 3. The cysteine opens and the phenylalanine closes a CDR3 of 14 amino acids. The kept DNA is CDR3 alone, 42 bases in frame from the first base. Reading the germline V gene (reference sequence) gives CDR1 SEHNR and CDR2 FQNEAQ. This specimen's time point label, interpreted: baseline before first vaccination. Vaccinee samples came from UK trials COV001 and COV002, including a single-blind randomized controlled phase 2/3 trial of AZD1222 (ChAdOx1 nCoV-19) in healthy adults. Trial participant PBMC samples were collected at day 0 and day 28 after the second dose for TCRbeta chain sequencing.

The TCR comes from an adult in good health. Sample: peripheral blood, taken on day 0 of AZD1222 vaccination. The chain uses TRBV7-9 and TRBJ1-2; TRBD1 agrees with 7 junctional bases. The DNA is TGTGCCAGCAGCTTGGGGGGACAGAACTATGGCTACACCTTC. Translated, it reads CASSLGGQNYGYTF.